This record covers a single T cell receptor (beta chain). Method: immunoSEQ multiplex PCR; TCRdb's copy keeps in-frame clones and lacks some. The table lists about 120,000 clones, approximately 87% of them singletons. The CDR3 spans 16 residues. Trimming pared 4 bases from V and 8 bases from J, leaving 21 bases between. Germline V gives CDR1 SGHRS, CDR2 YFSETQ. This sample was taken from a study of blood T cell repertoires in COVID-19. Study information: COVID-19 samples, acute and convalescent, were from the United States, Italy and Spain.

The chain combines TRBV5-1 with TRBJ1-4, with D maybe TRBD1 (5 bases). Sequences were obtained from peripheral blood. This clonotype was obtained from a woman in her 70s with acute or convalescent COVID-19. DNA of the CDR3: TGCGCCAGCAGCCCGTCGGGAGGCAGGGAGGGCGAAAAACTGTTTTTT. Protein: CASSPSGGREGEKLFF.